The text below deals with one T cell receptor beta chain. The data stem from a study of T cell changes during pregnancy in multiple sclerosis. Assay used: immunoSEQ multiplex PCR; TCRdb lists only in-frame clones, some missing. The sample yields some 68,000 clones, about 89% seen once. Trimming removed 0 bases at V and 7 bases at J, with 15 bases between. CDR1 is MNHEY, CDR2 SVGAGI, per germline. This CDR3 has 15 amino acids. The chain is built from TRBV6-5 and TRBJ1-1; D unclear. This material consisted of peripheral blood, taken in the second trimester of pregnancy. The origin of this receptor is a female donor with multiple sclerosis, enrolled in a pregnancy study. CDR3 sequence: CASSYSTTGLFEAFF. The CDR3 nucleotides read TGTGCCAGCAGTTACTCGACTACCGGCCTATTTGAAGCTTTCTTT.